This entry is about one TCR beta chain. What it recognizes is unknown. This entry comes from a study of CD8 T cells in ankylosing spondylitis. Overall study findings and caveats: About 8 highly homologous variants made up a TCR beta motif that seemed to typify ankylosing spondylitis blood. Disease-associated clonotypes exhibited CD8+ identity and were relatively infrequent in peripheral blood.

The V end was cut by 6 bases, the J end by 1 base, with 12 bases between. The CDR3 runs to 13 residues. Germline loops: CDR1 DFQATT, CDR2 SNEGSKA (reference sequence). Via MiXCR, TCRdb re-called the 5' RACE reads, giving one row per CDR3 protein. Of 200,000 to 300,000 distinct CDR3 sequences listed, 30% to 40% are singletons. Sequenced: blood, either unsorted or a sorted T cell fraction (not recorded which). This chain links TRBV20-1 with TRBJ1-1; tentative D call: TRBD1 (6 bases). The clonotype comes from a male donor with ankylosing spondylitis or in good health (not recorded which). CDR3 residues: CSAAGAKNTEAFF. The DNA of the CDR3 is TGCAGTGCAGCAGGGGCCAAGAACACTGAAGCTTTCTTT.